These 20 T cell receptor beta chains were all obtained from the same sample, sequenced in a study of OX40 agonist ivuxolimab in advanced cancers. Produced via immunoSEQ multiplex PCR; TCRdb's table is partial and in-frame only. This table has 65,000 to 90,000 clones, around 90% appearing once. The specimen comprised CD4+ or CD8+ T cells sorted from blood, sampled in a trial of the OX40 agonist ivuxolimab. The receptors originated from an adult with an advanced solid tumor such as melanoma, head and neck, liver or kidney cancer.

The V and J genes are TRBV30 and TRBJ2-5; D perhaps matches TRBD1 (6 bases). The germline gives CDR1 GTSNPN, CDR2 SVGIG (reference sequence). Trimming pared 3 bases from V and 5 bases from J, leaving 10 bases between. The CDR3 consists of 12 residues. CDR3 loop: CAWSPQGETQYF. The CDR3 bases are TGTGCCTGGAGCCCCCAGGGGGAGACCCAGTACTTC.

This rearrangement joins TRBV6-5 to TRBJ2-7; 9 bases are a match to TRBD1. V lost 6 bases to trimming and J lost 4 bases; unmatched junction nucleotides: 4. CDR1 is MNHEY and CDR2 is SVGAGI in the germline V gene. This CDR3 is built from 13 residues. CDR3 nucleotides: TGTGCCAGCAGCCTAGACAGGGGGTACGAGCAGTACTTC. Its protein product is CASSLDRGYEQYF.

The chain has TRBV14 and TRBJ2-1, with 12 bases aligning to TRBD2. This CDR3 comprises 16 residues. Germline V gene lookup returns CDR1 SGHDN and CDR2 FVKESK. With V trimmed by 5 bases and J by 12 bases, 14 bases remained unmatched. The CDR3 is CASSEKGGLAGWGQFF. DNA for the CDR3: TGTGCCAGCAGCGAGAAAGGGGGACTAGCGGGCTGGGGGCAGTTCTTC.

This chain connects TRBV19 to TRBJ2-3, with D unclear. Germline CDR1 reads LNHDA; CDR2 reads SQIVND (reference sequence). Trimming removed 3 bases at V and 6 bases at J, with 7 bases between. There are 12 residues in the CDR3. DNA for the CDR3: TGTGCCAGTAGTATCCAAACGGATACGCAGTATTTT. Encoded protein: CASSIQTDTQYF.

The DNA of the CDR3 is TGTGCCTGGAGCAACAGGGGTAATGTCGAAAAACTGTTTTTT. The encoded protein is CAWSNRGNVEKLFF. This sequence joins TRBV30 and TRBJ1-4; 7 positions match TRBD1. Germline trimming cut 3 bases from V and 8 bases from J; bases unmatched to any gene: 9. Per the germline V gene, CDR1 is GTSNPN and CDR2 is SVGIG (reference sequence). The CDR3 covers 14 residues.

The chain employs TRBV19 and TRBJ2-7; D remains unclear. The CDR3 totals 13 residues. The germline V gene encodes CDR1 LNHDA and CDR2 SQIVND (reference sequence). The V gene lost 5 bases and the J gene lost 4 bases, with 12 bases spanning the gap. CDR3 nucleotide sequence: TGTGCCAGTAGTGTGGATACCCTTTACGAGCAGTACTTC. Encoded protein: CASSVDTLYEQYF.

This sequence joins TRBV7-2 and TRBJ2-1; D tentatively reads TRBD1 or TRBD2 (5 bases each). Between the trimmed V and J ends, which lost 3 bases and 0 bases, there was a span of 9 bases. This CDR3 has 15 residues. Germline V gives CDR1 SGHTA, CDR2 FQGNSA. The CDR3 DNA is TGTGCCAGCAGCTTTGGGGGAGACTCCTACAATGAGCAGTTCTTC. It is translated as CASSFGGDSYNEQFF.

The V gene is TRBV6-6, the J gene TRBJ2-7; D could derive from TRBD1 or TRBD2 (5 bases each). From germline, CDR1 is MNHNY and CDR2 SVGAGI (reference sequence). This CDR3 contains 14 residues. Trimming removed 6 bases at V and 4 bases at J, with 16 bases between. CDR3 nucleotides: TGTGCCAGCAGCCGTGCCGGGACCCAGTACGAGCAGTACTTC. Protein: CASSRAGTQYEQYF.

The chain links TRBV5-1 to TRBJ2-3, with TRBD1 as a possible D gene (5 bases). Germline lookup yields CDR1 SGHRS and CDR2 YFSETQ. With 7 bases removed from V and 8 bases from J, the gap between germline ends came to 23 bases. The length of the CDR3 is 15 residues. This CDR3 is CASRPGSADQGTQYF. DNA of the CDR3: TGCGCCAGCCGGCCAGGGTCGGCGGACCAAGGTACGCAGTATTTT.

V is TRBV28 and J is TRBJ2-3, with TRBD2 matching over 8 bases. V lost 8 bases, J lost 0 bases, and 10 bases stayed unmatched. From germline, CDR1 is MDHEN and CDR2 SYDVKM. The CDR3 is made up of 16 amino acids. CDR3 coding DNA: TGTGCCAGCTTTCCTCCAGCTAGCGGGAGCACAGATACGCAGTATTTT. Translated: CASFPPASGSTDTQYF.

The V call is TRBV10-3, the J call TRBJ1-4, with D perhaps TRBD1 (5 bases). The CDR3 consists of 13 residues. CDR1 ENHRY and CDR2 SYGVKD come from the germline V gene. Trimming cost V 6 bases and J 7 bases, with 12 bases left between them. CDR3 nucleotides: TGTGCCATCAGAGACAGTGGGACTGAAAAACTGTTTTTT. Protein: CAIRDSGTEKLFF.

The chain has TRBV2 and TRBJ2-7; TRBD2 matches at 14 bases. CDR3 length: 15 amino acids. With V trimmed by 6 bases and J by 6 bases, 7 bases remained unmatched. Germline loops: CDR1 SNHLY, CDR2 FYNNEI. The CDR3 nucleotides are TGTGCCAGCAGCCCTGGACTAGCGGGAGGAAGCGAGCAGTACTTC. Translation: CASSPGLAGGSEQYF.

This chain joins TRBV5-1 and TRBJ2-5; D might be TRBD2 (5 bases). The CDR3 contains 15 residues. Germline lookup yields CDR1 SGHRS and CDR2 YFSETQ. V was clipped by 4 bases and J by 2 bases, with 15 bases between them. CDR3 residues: CASSPNLAIQETQYF. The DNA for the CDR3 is TGCGCCAGCAGCCCAAACCTAGCTATTCAAGAGACCCAGTACTTC. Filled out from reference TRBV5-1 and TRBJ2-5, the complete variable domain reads KAGVTQTPRYLIKTRGQQVTLSCSPISGHRSVSWYQQTPGQGLQFLFEYFSETQRNKGNFPGRFSGRQFSNSRSEMNVSTLELGDSALYLCASSPNLAIQETQYFGPGTRLLVL.

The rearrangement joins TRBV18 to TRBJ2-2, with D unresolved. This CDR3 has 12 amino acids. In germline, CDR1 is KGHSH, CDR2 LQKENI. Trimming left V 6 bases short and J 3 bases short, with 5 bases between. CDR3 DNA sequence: TGTGCCAGCTCTGGATACACCGGGGAGCTGTTTTTT. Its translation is CASSGYTGELFF.

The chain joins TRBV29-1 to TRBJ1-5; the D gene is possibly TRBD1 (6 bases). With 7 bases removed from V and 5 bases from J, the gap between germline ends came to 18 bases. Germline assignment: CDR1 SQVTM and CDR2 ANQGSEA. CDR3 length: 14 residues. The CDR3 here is CSALPDRIHQPQHF. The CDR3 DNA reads TGCAGCGCCCTCCCAGACAGGATCCATCAGCCCCAGCATTTT.

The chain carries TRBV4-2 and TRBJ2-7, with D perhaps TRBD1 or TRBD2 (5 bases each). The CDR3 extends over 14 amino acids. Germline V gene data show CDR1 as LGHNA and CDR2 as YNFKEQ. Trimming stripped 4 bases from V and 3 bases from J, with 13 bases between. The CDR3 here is CASSPGTLDYEQYF. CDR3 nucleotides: TGTGCCAGCAGCCCCGGGACCCTGGACTACGAGCAGTACTTC.

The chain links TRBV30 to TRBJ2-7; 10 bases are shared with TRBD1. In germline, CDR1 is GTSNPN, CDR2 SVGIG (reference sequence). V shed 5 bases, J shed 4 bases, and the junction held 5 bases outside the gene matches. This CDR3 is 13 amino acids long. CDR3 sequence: CAWGQGVSYEQYF. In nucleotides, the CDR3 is TGTGCCTGGGGACAGGGGGTGAGTTACGAGCAGTACTTC. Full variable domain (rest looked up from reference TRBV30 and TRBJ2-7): SQTIHQWPATLVQPVGSPLSLECTVEGTSNPNLYWYRQAAGRGLQLLFYSVGIGQISSEVPQNLSASRPQDRQFILSSKKLLLSDSGFYLCAWGQGVSYEQYFGPGTRLTVT.

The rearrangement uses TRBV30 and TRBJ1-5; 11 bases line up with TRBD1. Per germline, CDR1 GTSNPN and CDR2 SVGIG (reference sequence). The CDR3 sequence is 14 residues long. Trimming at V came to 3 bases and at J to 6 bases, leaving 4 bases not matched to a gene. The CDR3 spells CAWRGQGAGQPQHF. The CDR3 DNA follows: TGTGCCTGGAGAGGACAGGGGGCTGGTCAGCCCCAGCATTTT.

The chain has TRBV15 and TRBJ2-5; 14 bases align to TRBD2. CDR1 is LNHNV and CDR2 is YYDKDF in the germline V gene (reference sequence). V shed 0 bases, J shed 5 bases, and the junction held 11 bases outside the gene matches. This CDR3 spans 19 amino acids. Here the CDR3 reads CATSRDLGTSGSIGETQYF. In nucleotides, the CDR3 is TGTGCCACCAGCAGAGATCTTGGGACTAGCGGGAGTATAGGGGAGACCCAGTACTTC.

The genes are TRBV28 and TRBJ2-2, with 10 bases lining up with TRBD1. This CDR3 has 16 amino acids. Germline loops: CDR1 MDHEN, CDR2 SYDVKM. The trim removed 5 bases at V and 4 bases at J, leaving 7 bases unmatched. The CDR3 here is CASSLPGQGFTGELFF. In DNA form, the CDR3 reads TGTGCCAGCAGTCTGCCGGGACAGGGGTTCACCGGGGAGCTGTTTTTT.